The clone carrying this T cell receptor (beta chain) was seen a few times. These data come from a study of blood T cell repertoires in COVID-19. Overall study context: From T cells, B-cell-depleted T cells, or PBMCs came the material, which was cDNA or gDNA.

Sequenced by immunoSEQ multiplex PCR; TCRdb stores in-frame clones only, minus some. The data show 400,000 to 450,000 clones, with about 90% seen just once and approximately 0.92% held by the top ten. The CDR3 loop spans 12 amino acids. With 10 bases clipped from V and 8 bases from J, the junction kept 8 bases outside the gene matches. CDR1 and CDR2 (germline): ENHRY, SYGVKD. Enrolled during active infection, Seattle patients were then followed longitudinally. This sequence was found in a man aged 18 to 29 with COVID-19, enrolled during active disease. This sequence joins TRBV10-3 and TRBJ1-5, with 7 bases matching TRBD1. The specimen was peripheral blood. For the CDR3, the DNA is TGTGCCACCAGACAGGGTGAGGAGCCCCAGCATTTT. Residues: CATRQGEEPQHF.